A single sample gave rise to the 13 T cell receptor beta chains below, sequenced in a study of T cell clonality in common variable immunodeficiency. Profiling relied on immunoSEQ multiplex PCR, and the TCRdb table lists in-frame clones only, not all of them. Listed here are fewer than 55,000 clones without any singletons, the top ten holding about 2%. Specimen: peripheral blood mononuclear cells. The receptors originated from a person aged 18 to 70 in good health.

This clone was seen ten or more times. The missing CDR3 end, 3 residues past where the read stops, is filled in from the germline J gene. The V gene is TRBV19, the J gene TRBJ1-5; 9 bases fit TRBD1. Germline V gives CDR1 LNHDA, CDR2 SQIVND (reference sequence). The V and J ends lost 7 bases and 4 bases, in that order; junction bases with no gene match: 2. The CDR3 is 13 amino acids. The covered CDR3 bases are TGTGCCAGTAAAGACAGGGGGAATCAGCCC. It specifies CASKDRGNQP. The full CDR3 sequence reads CASKDRGNQPQHF.

This clone was detected many times. The sequence runs out 3 residues before the end of the CDR3; the remainder is reconstructed from the germline J gene. The chain carries TRBV10-3 and TRBJ2-7; 11 bases fit TRBD1. With V trimmed by 10 bases and J by 3 bases, 5 bases remained unmatched. This CDR3 is 13 amino acids long. Germline V CDR1 and CDR2: ENHRY, SYGVKD. CDR3 residues: CATQGTGGYEQYF. The part of the CDR3 DNA that was read is TGTGCCACCCAAGGGACAGGGGGCTACGAG.

At least ten counts were recorded for this clone. The missing CDR3 end, 3 residues past where the read stops, is filled in from the germline J gene. This chain connects TRBV6-2 or TRBV6-3 to TRBJ2-7; D call uncertain. The CDR3 has 17 amino acids. Germline CDR1 MNHEY, CDR2 SVGEGT. Trimming shortened V by 7 bases and J by 2 bases, and 24 bases separated the two germline ends. The CDR3 bases that were read are TGTGCCAGCACCGCGAACGGGTTTCACCCACATCCCTACGAG. Protein product: CASTANGFHPHPYE. The full-length CDR3 reads as CASTANGFHPHPYEQYF.

At least ten counts were recorded for this clone. The DNA ends 3 residues before the CDR3 does, and the rest of the CDR3 is filled in from the germline J gene. The chain joins TRBV20-1 to TRBJ2-5; possibly TRBD2 for D (5 bases). There are 12 residues in the CDR3. V dropped 1 base and J dropped 7 bases, with 10 bases sitting between them. CDR1 is DFQATT and CDR2 is SNEGSKA in the germline V gene (reference sequence). CDR3 DNA (partial): TGCAGTGCTAGAGTTCGGGGTACGACC. Residues: CSARVRGTT. Given in full, the CDR3 is CSARVRGTTQYF.

This clone has ten or more counts. The CDR3 extends 3 residues past the end of the read, so its final part is completed from the germline J gene. V usage is TRBV6-1 and J usage is TRBJ2-7; TRBD2 is a possible D gene (6 bases). Between the trimmed V and J ends, which lost 2 bases and 2 bases, there was a span of 13 bases. Germline V gene lookup returns CDR1 MNHNS and CDR2 SASEGT. The CDR3 covers 15 residues. This chain's CDR3 is CASSEPGLPPYEQYF. CDR3 bases read: TGTGCCAGCAGTGAACCGGGACTGCCACCCTACGAG.

This clone was detected many times. The read ends 3 residues before the CDR3 terminus; that terminus is restored from the germline J gene. This chain connects TRBV30 to TRBJ1-1; perhaps TRBD1 as D (5 bases). This CDR3 contains 14 residues. Germline V gene sequence: CDR1 GTSNPN, CDR2 SVGIG (reference sequence). Deletions cut 0 bases from V and 2 bases from J, with 10 bases between. The sequenced part of the CDR3 DNA is TGTGCCTGGAGTGTACCCCAGGGAAACACTGAA. Amino acids: CAWSVPQGNTE. The CDR3 in its entirety is CAWSVPQGNTEAFF.

This clone was seen many times. Read data end 3 residues before the CDR3 end; the end is taken from the germline J gene. The chain joins TRBV18 to TRBJ1-1; 8 bases align to TRBD1. Germline-derived CDR1 and CDR2 are KGHSH and LQKENI. V shed 2 bases and J 7 bases; nucleotides not matched to a gene: 12. This CDR3 has 16 amino acids. The CDR3 region is CASSPRLSGGENEAFF. CDR3 bases read: TGTGCCAGCTCACCAAGGTTGTCAGGGGGCGAAAATGAA.

Ten or more counts support this clone. The CDR3 extends 3 residues past the end of the read, so its final part is completed from the germline J gene. The chain has TRBV20-1 and TRBJ1-5; possibly TRBD1 for D (5 bases). Germline V lookup: CDR1 DFQATT, CDR2 SNEGSKA (reference sequence). This CDR3 is built from 14 residues. Trimming left V 1 base short and J 4 bases short, with 11 bases between. The CDR3 bases that were read are TGCAGTGCTAGAGTGGGGCTGGGAAATCAGCCC. Residues: CSARVGLGNQP. The entire CDR3 is CSARVGLGNQPQHF.

This clone appeared a few times. The CDR3 goes on 3 residues after the read ends, and that part is filled in from the germline J gene. V is TRBV19 and J is TRBJ1-3, with TRBD1 as a possible D gene (6 bases). There are 15 residues in the CDR3. Germline values: CDR1 LNHDA, CDR2 SQIVND (reference sequence). The germline V and J ends were trimmed by 8 bases and 0 bases, with 14 bases remaining between them. Partial CDR3 DNA: TGTGCCAGTCAGGACAGTTCTTCCTCTGGAAACACC. This translates into CASQDSSSSGNT. The whole CDR3 reads CASQDSSSSGNTIYF.

In regard to this clone: The observed sequence ends 3 residues before the CDR3 terminus, with the missing tail filled in from the germline J gene. The chain combines TRBV2 with TRBJ1-2; 11 nucleotides agree with TRBD1. The CDR3 is 14 amino acids. Per the germline V gene, CDR1 is SNHLY and CDR2 is FYNNEI. J was trimmed by 7 bases and V by 8 bases; bases with no gene match: 9. This chain's CDR3 is CASRVGTGGVGYTF. CDR3 DNA, as far as it was read: TGTGCCAGCCGCGTGGGGACAGGGGGAGTTGGC.

This clone was counted at least ten times. The observed sequence ends 3 residues before the CDR3 terminus, with the missing tail filled in from the germline J gene. This sequence joins TRBV5-1 and TRBJ2-3; 8 nucleotides agree with TRBD2. CDR3 length equals 17 residues. The ends lost 2 bases at V and 4 bases at J; junction bases unmatched: 12. The germline V gene has CDR1 SGHRS and CDR2 YFSETQ. CDR3: CASSLVLSGGYSDTQYF. CDR3 DNA (partial): TGCGCCAGCAGCTTAGTTCTCAGCGGGGGATATTCAGATACG.

This clone was observed at least ten times. The read ends 3 residues before the CDR3 terminus; that terminus is restored from the germline J gene. The chain has TRBV30 and TRBJ1-1; the match to TRBD1 covers 9 bases. The CDR3 spans 15 residues. The trim removed 8 bases at V and 4 bases at J, leaving 14 bases unmatched. The germline CDR1 and CDR2 sequences are GTSNPN and SVGIG (reference sequence). This CDR3 reads CAAKVLGQGFTEAFF. The DNA read from the CDR3 is TGTGCCGCCAAAGTATTAGGACAGGGGTTCACTGAA.

With regard to this clone: The read ends 3 residues shy of where the CDR3 ends; the end is completed using the germline J gene. V gene TRBV6-2 or TRBV6-3 combines with J gene TRBJ2-2; TRBD1 agrees at 9 bases. Germline CDR1 is MNHEY and CDR2 is SVGEGT. CDR3 length equals 14 residues. The CDR3 DNA, read in part, is TGTGCCAGCACCCCACAGGGGGCCAGGGAAAAG. Translation gives CASTPQGAREK. The complete CDR3 sequence is CASTPQGAREKLFF.